This is a list of T cell receptor beta chains from one sample in a study of blood T cell repertoires in COVID-19. The data were produced by immunoSEQ multiplex PCR, yet TCRdb's version contains in-frame clones alone and is incomplete. Of 200,000 to 250,000 clones in the sample, approximately 80% were seen once. The source material was peripheral blood. These receptors came from a woman over 75 with active or convalescent COVID-19. CDR3s include the opening cysteine and the closing phenylalanine or tryptophan. Fields, in order: D gene, J gene, V gene, clone size, CDR3 length, CDR3 protein, CDR3 DNA. A D gene is named only where the DNA matches it firmly. Part of the rows lack a size; the others show once, few, many or a class for expanded clones.

>TRBD1|TRBJ2-2|TRBV4-2|NA|13
CASSHDRDGELFF
TGTGCCAGCAGCCACGACAGGGACGGGGAGCTGTTTTTT
>NA|TRBJ2-3|TRBV5-1|NA|14
CASSSVDRTDTQYF
TGCGCCAGCAGCTCAGTTGACAGAACAGATACGCAGTATTTT
>NA|TRBJ1-4|TRBV2|NA|14
CASGRIRGEEKLFF
TGTGCCAGCGGGAGGATTAGGGGAGAAGAAAAACTGTTTTTT
>NA|TRBJ2-2|TRBV7-2|NA|13
CASSLAVSGELFF
TGTGCCAGCAGCTTGGCAGTAAGCGGGGAGCTGTTTTTT
>NA|TRBJ1-5|TRBV7-2|once|14
CASSGGGGNQPQHF
TGTGCCAGCAGCGGGGGGGGAGGCAATCAGCCCCAGCATTTT
>NA|TRBJ2-5|TRBV5-1|NA|16
CASSLAGQGGVETQYF
TGCGCCAGCAGCTTGGCCGGACAGGGAGGGGTAGAGACCCAGTACTTC
>NA|TRBJ1-4|TRBV18|NA|14
CASSHRDTRGKLFF
TGTGCCAGCTCACACCGGGACACCCGTGGAAAACTGTTTTTT
>NA|TRBJ2-1|TRBV11-3|NA|16
CASSLVGVRGYNEQFF
TGTGCCAGCAGCTTAGTGGGCGTCAGGGGATACAATGAGCAGTTCTTC
>TRBD1|TRBJ2-2|TRBV9|NA|14
CASRDRGTTGELFF
TGTGCCAGCAGGGACAGGGGGACCACCGGGGAGCTGTTTTTT
>TRBD1|TRBJ1-1|TRBV18|NA|14
CASSPLGTGTEAFF
TGTGCCAGCTCTCCCTTAGGGACAGGGACTGAAGCTTTCTTT
>TRBD1|TRBJ1-1|TRBV11-3|NA|11
CASSSGQGAFF
TGTGCCAGCAGCTCAGGACAGGGTGCTTTCTTT
>TRBD2|TRBJ2-7|TRBV7-2|few|15
CASSIASGGGYEQYF
TGTGCCAGCAGCATAGCTAGCGGGGGAGGCTACGAGCAGTACTTC
>NA|TRBJ2-3|TRBV29-1|NA|12
CSGSGSTDTQYF
TGCAGCGGCTCGGGAAGCACAGATACGCAGTATTTT
>TRBD2|TRBJ2-4|TRBV4-3|NA|17
CASSLTGLAEAKNIQYF
TGCGCCAGCAGCCTCACGGGGCTAGCGGAAGCCAAAAACATTCAGTACTTC
>NA|TRBJ2-3|TRBV4-1|NA|15
CASSQVGGVTDTQYF
TGCGCCAGCAGCCAAGTGGGGGGTGTCACAGATACGCAGTATTTT
>NA|TRBJ1-1|TRBV18|NA|15
CASSPRTEPNTEAFF
TGTGCCAGCTCACCACGGACAGAACCGAACACTGAAGCTTTCTTT
>TRBD1|TRBJ1-2|TRBV3-1/TRBV3-2|once|14
CASSPGQGVGGYTF
TGTGCCAGCAGCCCCGGACAGGGGGTCGGCGGCTACACCTTC
>NA|TRBJ2-5|TRBV27|NA|14
CASSPMDSKETQYF
TGTGCCAGCAGTCCCATGGACAGTAAAGAGACCCAGTACTTC
>NA|TRBJ2-3|TRBV7-3|NA|16
CASSLSGYISTDTQYF
TGTGCCAGCAGCTTATCAGGCTATATAAGCACAGATACGCAGTATTTT
>TRBD1|TRBJ1-1|TRBV15|NA|16
CATSRDSGTGDTEAFF
TGTGCCACCAGCAGAGATTCCGGGACAGGGGACACTGAAGCTTTCTTT
>NA|TRBJ2-7|TRBV9|NA|16
CASSVALELAGYEQYF
TGTGCCAGCAGCGTAGCTTTAGAACTAGCCGGGTACGAGCAGTACTTC
>TRBD1|TRBJ2-7|TRBV4-1|NA|15
CASSHLGGQGYVQYF
TGCGCCAGCAGCCATCTCGGGGGACAGGGTTACGTGCAGTACTTC
>NA|TRBJ1-1|TRBV19|NA|15
CASSIDGELNTEAFF
TGTGCCAGTAGTATAGACGGAGAGTTGAACACTGAAGCTTTCTTT
>NA|TRBJ1-2|TRBV7-2|once|18
CASSLAGWGGSGSYGYTF
TGTGCCAGCAGCTTAGCAGGTTGGGGGGGCTCGGGTAGCTATGGCTACACCTTC
>TRBD1|TRBJ2-7|TRBV7-9|NA|14
CASSSDRVGYEQYF
TGTGCCAGCAGCTCCGACAGGGTGGGGTACGAGCAGTACTTC
>NA|TRBJ1-3|TRBV7-8|NA|14
CASSLASLGNTIYF
TGTGCCAGCAGCTTAGCCTCTCTGGGAAACACCATATATTTT
>TRBD1|TRBJ1-5|TRBV5-4|NA|15
CASSIGQGGNQPQHF
TGTGCCAGCAGCATAGGACAGGGCGGCAATCAGCCCCAGCATTTT
>TRBD1|TRBJ1-1|TRBV7-9|NA|14
CASSLAGQGTEAFF
TGTGCCAGCAGCTTAGCGGGACAGGGAACTGAAGCTTTCTTT
>TRBD1|TRBJ2-7|TRBV5-1|NA|14
CASSLYDRAHEQYF
TGCGCCAGCAGCTTATACGACAGGGCACACGAGCAGTACTTC
>NA|TRBJ2-7|TRBV2|NA|13
CASDIGGLYEQYF
TGTGCCAGCGATATTGGGGGGTTATACGAGCAGTACTTC
>NA|TRBJ2-7|TRBV5-1|NA|14
CASRKDWSSYEQYF
TGCGCCAGCAGAAAAGACTGGAGCTCCTACGAGCAGTACTTC
>NA|TRBJ1-4|TRBV7-9|NA|14
CASSFDGRGEKLFF
TGTGCCAGCAGCTTCGATGGGCGTGGGGAAAAACTGTTTTTT
>TRBD2|TRBJ2-7|TRBV7-8|NA|16
CASSFSGTSGIYEQYF
TGTGCCAGCAGCTTTAGCGGGACTAGCGGGATTTACGAGCAGTACTTC
>TRBD1|TRBJ2-7|TRBV19|NA|18
CASSIWSGQGVKTYEQYF
TGTGCCAGTAGTATATGGTCGGGACAGGGGGTAAAAACCTACGAGCAGTACTTC
>TRBD2|TRBJ2-7|TRBV28|NA|15
CASSIQRGGHYEQYF
TGTGCCAGCAGTATACAGCGGGGGGGCCACTACGAGCAGTACTTC
>TRBD2|TRBJ2-7|TRBV2|NA|15
CASSEEAGGSYEQYF
TGTGCCAGCAGTGAAGAGGCGGGAGGCTCCTACGAGCAGTACTTC
>TRBD1|TRBJ2-5|TRBV6-2/TRBV6-3|NA|14
CASSNRGSQETQYF
TGTGCCAGCAGTAACAGGGGGAGTCAAGAGACCCAGTACTTC